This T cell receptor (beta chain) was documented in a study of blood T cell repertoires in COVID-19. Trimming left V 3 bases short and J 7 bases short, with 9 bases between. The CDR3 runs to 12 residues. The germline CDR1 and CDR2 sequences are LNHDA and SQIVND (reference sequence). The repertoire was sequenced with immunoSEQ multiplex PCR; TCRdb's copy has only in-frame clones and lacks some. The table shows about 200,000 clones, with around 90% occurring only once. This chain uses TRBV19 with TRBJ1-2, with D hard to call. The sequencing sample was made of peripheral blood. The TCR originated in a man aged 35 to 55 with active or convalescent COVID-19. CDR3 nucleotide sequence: TGTGCCAGTAGTATTAGGAGTGGTGGCTACACCTTC. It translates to CASSIRSGGYTF.